The 13 T cell receptor beta chains reported below all come from one sample, sequenced in a study of blood T cell repertoires in COVID-19. Sequencing was performed with immunoSEQ multiplex PCR; in TCRdb, only in-frame clones are kept and a portion is missing. The sample has fewer than 250,000 clones, 75% to 90% seen once. Specimen: peripheral blood. These TCRs come from a man in his forties with acute or convalescent COVID-19.

The CDR3 spells CASSMQGSLLEKLFF. CDR3 DNA sequence: TGCGCCAGCAGCATGCAGGGATCCCTCCTTGAAAAACTGTTTTTT. The chain couples TRBV5-1 to TRBJ1-4, with D perhaps matching TRBD1 (5 bases). Germline V gives CDR1 SGHRS, CDR2 YFSETQ. V lost 4 bases, J lost 7 bases, and 17 bases lay in between. The CDR3 is 15 residues long.

The chain joins TRBV3-1 (or the pseudogene TRBV3-2) to TRBJ2-3; 11 nucleotides agree with TRBD2. V gave up 5 bases and J gave up 9 bases; unmatched junction bases: 7. The CDR3 has 14 amino acids. Germline V gene lookup returns CDR1 LGHDT and CDR2 YNNKEL (reference sequence). CDR3 region: CASSSGTSGVTQYF. CDR3 nucleotides: TGTGCCAGCAGCTCGGGGACTAGCGGTGTCACGCAGTATTTT.

The chain carries TRBV6-5 and TRBJ2-7; TRBD1 agrees at 12 bases. The CDR3 consists of 16 residues. Trimming removed 2 bases from V and 6 bases from J; junction bases left unmatched: 8. Germline assignment: CDR1 MNHEY and CDR2 SVGAGI. The chain's CDR3 is CASSYRPGQGAFEQYF. In DNA form, the CDR3 reads TGTGCCAGCAGTTACCGACCGGGACAGGGGGCGTTCGAGCAGTACTTC.

V and J are TRBV30 and TRBJ2-7; TRBD1 is a possible D gene (6 bases). This CDR3 comprises 13 residues. CDR1 and CDR2 (germline): GTSNPN, SVGIG (reference sequence). V was shortened by 3 bases and J by 6 bases, with 15 bases between the two germline ends. The CDR3 nucleotides read TGTGCCTGGAGCCCGACAGGAGCCCTCGAGCAGTACTTC. It specifies CAWSPTGALEQYF.

This clone was detected a few times. The CDR3 DNA follows: TGTGCCAGCAGCTTAGGTAGTACTAGCGGGGAGACCCAGTACTTC. This codes for CASSLGSTSGETQYF. This chain links TRBV7-2 with TRBJ2-5, with 9 bases matching TRBD2. CDR1 is SGHTA and CDR2 is FQGNSA in the germline V gene. The length of the CDR3 is 15 residues. V lost 1 base and J lost 5; bases outside the gene matches: 5.

The chain uses TRBV9 and TRBJ2-1; TRBD2 is a possible D gene (6 bases). The length of the CDR3 is 15 residues. The ends were cut back, 1 base at V and 7 bases at J, with 15 bases in the middle. CDR1 and CDR2 (germline): SGDLS, YYNGEE. The CDR3 DNA reads as TGTGCCAGCAGCGTAACCCCGACTAGTTCGAATGAGCAGTTCTTC. Its protein product is CASSVTPTSSNEQFF.

The V call is TRBV7-2, the J call TRBJ1-2; D is undetermined. This CDR3 region has 14 residues. The V and J ends lost 0 bases and 4 bases respectively, with 9 bases between them. The germline CDR1 and CDR2 sequences are SGHTA and FQGNSA. CDR3 nucleotides: TGTGCCAGCAGCTTAGCAGGCAGGCCCTATGGCTACACCTTC. Protein: CASSLAGRPYGYTF.

The rearrangement links TRBV24-1 to TRBJ1-2; 7 bases match TRBD1. The CDR3 sequence is 12 residues long. CDR1 is KGHDR, CDR2 SFDVKD, per germline. J was trimmed by 9 bases and V by 12 bases; bases with no gene match: 12. CDR3 amino acids: CAPPQTGYCYTF. The CDR3, as DNA: TGTGCCCCTCCCCAGACAGGGTATTGCTACACCTTC.

The genes are TRBV11-2 and TRBJ1-3; D gene unclear. Trimming removed 3 bases from V and 2 bases from J, with 8 bases in between. CDR1 and CDR2 (germline): SGHAT, FQNNGV. The CDR3 totals 14 residues. This CDR3 is CASSFSGTGNTIYF. CDR3 bases: TGTGCCAGCAGCTTCTCGGGGACTGGAAACACCATATATTTT.

The chain is built from TRBV4-1 and TRBJ2-5; 10 positions match TRBD1. Germline values: CDR1 MGHRA, CDR2 YSYEKL. The CDR3 contains 15 residues. Losses at the gene ends were 3 bases for V and 5 bases for J; bases not matched to a gene: 6. The CDR3 nucleotides are TGCGCCAGCAGCCACCGACAGGGGGCTGGGGAGACCCAGTACTTC. It yields the protein CASSHRQGAGETQYF.

The chain carries TRBV6-4 and TRBJ2-1, with TRBD2 matching over 14 bases. This CDR3 region has 18 residues. J gave up 0 bases and V 6 bases, and 7 bases lay outside the gene matches. Per germline, CDR1 MRHNA and CDR2 SNTAGT. CDR3 loop: CASSIGLAGGSSYNEQFF. CDR3 nucleotide sequence: TGTGCCAGCAGCATAGGACTAGCGGGGGGCAGCTCCTACAATGAGCAGTTCTTC.

The V gene is TRBV7-2, the J gene TRBJ2-5; the D gene is possibly TRBD1 (6 bases). The CDR3 sequence is 13 residues long. V was trimmed by 5 bases and J by 7 bases, leaving 14 bases between them. Germline values: CDR1 SGHTA, CDR2 FQGNSA. The CDR3 protein is CASSRLLQGTQYF. DNA of the CDR3: TGTGCCAGCAGCCGCCTTCTACAGGGGACCCAGTACTTC.

The chain is built from TRBV10-3 and TRBJ1-1; D is possibly TRBD1 (6 bases). Germline V lookup: CDR1 ENHRY, CDR2 SYGVKD. The CDR3 is made up of 13 amino acids. Trimming took 7 bases from V and 3 from J, leaving 12 bases between them. The CDR3 region is CAINDRWDTEAFF. CDR3 in DNA: TGTGCCATCAACGACAGGTGGGACACTGAAGCTTTCTTT.